One sample yielded the 5 T cell receptor beta chains listed below, sequenced in a study of cytomegalovirus exposure and HLA in healthy donors. The PCR had 60 Vbeta and 13 Jbeta primers. This table comes from immunoSEQ multiplex PCR, and its TCRdb copy is limited to in-frame clones, with some not included. The table has roughly 120,000 clones, 81% seen once. The specimen was PBMCs. These receptors all stem from a woman in her 40s in good health and CMV-seronegative.

CDR3 sequence: CASSTDKVSTDTQYF. In DNA, the CDR3 is TGCGCCAGCAGCACCGACAAAGTCAGCACAGATACGCAGTATTTT. The chain has TRBV5-1 and TRBJ2-3; D is ambiguous. Germline CDR1 and CDR2: SGHRS and YFSETQ. Trimming left V 4 bases short and J 0 bases short, with 12 bases between. There are 15 residues in the CDR3.

The table lists this clone with many counts. This chain joins TRBV28 and TRBJ1-2; a possible D gene is TRBD1 (5 bases). The V end lost 5 bases, the J end lost 5 bases, and 9 bases lay between the germline ends. Germline V lookup: CDR1 MDHEN, CDR2 SYDVKM. The CDR3 has 12 residues. The CDR3 protein is CASSTTAYGYTF. The DNA of the CDR3 is TGTGCCAGCAGTACGACAGCTTATGGCTACACCTTC.

By share, this clone ranks as medium-sized. The chain recombines TRBV2 with TRBJ2-1; 11 nucleotides line up with TRBD2. V shed 6 bases, J shed 4 bases, and the junction held 5 bases outside the gene matches. CDR3 length: 15 amino acids. Germline lookup yields CDR1 SNHLY and CDR2 FYNNEI. The CDR3 DNA follows: TGTGCCAGCAGAGAGACTAGCGGGGAGTACAATGAGCAGTTCTTC. Translated, it gives CASRETSGEYNEQFF.

This clone is a singleton in its sample. V gene TRBV25-1 combines with J gene TRBJ2-7, with TRBD2 identical over 9 bases. The CDR3 length is 14 residues. Germline V CDR1 and CDR2: MGHDK, SYGVNS. Unmatched junction bases numbered 5, after V lost 3 bases and J lost 5 bases. CDR3 in amino acids: CASSDAGGVHEQYF. As DNA, the CDR3 is TGTGCCAGCAGTGACGCGGGAGGGGTCCACGAGCAGTACTTC.

For the CDR3, the DNA is TGTGCAAGTCGCACCACGACTCTACGTCCATGCGAGCAGTACTTC. This codes for CASRTTTLRPCEQYF. This chain uses TRBV12-2 with TRBJ2-7; the D call in the table, TRBD2, was not verified against the DNA. TRBV12-2 is a pseudogene segment. CDR3 length: 15 residues.